Listed below are T cell receptor beta chains from one sample, sequenced in a study of CD8 T cell repertoires and HIV-1 epitope variants. These receptors' targets are unknown. Assay used: immunoSEQ multiplex PCR; TCRdb lists only in-frame clones, some missing. The table records around 4,000 clones, over 50% of them present only once. Sample: cultured CD8+ T cells derived from PBMCs. The receptors stem from a male donor with HIV. Each CDR3 is given with its conserved first and last residue. A D gene is named only where the DNA matches it firmly. Clone size is not always given. Where it is, it says once, few, many or a class for expanded clones.

TRBV5-6	NA	TRBJ2-6	few	TGTGCCAGCAGACTTGGGATAAGTGGGGCCAACGTCCTGACTTTC	CASRLGISGANVLTF
TRBV7-9	NA	TRBJ1-1	NA	TGTGCCAGCAGCTTAGAGGGCAGGAACACTGAAGCTTTCTTT	CASSLEGRNTEAFF
TRBV29-1	NA	TRBJ2-7	once	TGCAGCGTTGAAGGGCCTTTGAGGGGAGCTAAAAAGGAGCAGTACTTC	CSVEGPLRGAKKEQYF
TRBV7-9	NA	TRBJ1-5	large	TGTGCCAGCAGCCCGAGCTATAGCAATCAGCCCCAGCATTTT	CASSPSYSNQPQHF
TRBV19	NA	TRBJ2-2	NA	TGTGCCAGTAGAAAACTAACCGCAGAGGGTAGCGGGGAGCTGTTTTTT	CASRKLTAEGSGELFF
TRBV15	NA	TRBJ1-2	NA	TGTGCCACCAGCAGAGCGGGGGATGGAGACTATGGCTACACCTTC	CATSRAGDGDYGYTF
TRBV10-2	NA	TRBJ2-7	NA	TGCGCCAGCACGAGGTTCGTAGGTAACGAGCAGTACTTC	CASTRFVGNEQYF
TRBV6-5	NA	TRBJ1-5	NA	TGTGCCAGCAGCCCATGGGTGAATCAGCCCCAGCATTTT	CASSPWVNQPQHF
TRBV19	NA	TRBJ2-5	NA	TGTGCCAGTAGTGCCCGTAGAGGGGGGCAAGAGACCCAGTACTTC	CASSARRGGQETQYF
TRBV7-9	NA	TRBJ1-2	NA	TGTGCCAGCAGCCGACGCGCCAGCCTCAGGGAAGTCGAGGGCTACACCTTC	CASSRRASLREVEGYTF
TRBV6-1	TRBD2	TRBJ2-7	NA	TGTGCCAGCAGTGAAGGTAGCGGGGGGTCGTACGAGCAGTACTTC	CASSEGSGGSYEQYF
TRBV29-1	NA	TRBJ2-5	NA	TGCAGCGTCGAAGAGACAGAGACCCAGTACTTC	CSVEETETQYF
TRBV15	TRBD2	TRBJ2-7	NA	TGTGCCACCAGCAGAGATGGGGGGGTAGCGGAGCAGTACTTC	CATSRDGGVAEQYF
TRBV5-6	NA	TRBJ2-5	few	TGTGCCAGCAGCTTGGGCGCCGCGGGTGTCCAAGAGACCCAGTACTTC	CASSLGAAGVQETQYF
TRBV6-5	NA	TRBJ2-3	once	TGTGCCAGCAGTTACCGTCGTCAGTTGGGGGATACGCAGTATTTT	CASSYRRQLGDTQYF
TRBV7-6	TRBD1	TRBJ1-1	NA	TGTGCCAGCAGCTTAGAGGGGGCAGCTGAAGCTTTCTTT	CASSLEGAAEAFF
TRBV6-1	TRBD1	TRBJ1-5	NA	TGTGCCAGCAACTACAGGGGAGGCAGCAATCAGCCCCAGCATTTT	CASNYRGGSNQPQHF
TRBV6-5	NA	TRBJ1-1	medium-sized	TGTGCCAGCAGTTACTTGGATATGAACACTGAAGCTTTCTTT	CASSYLDMNTEAFF
TRBV11-2	NA	TRBJ2-5	NA	TGTGCCAGCAGCCTCCGACGCTGGGAGACCCAGTACTTC	CASSLRRWETQYF
TRBV9	TRBD2	TRBJ2-3	NA	TGTGCCAGCAGCCCTTTAGCGGGGCCTGTCGGAGATACGCAGTATTTT	CASSPLAGPVGDTQYF
TRBV27	TRBD1	TRBJ2-7	once	TGTGCCAGCAGACAGGGGGCTTCCTCCTACGAGCAGTACTTC	CASRQGASSYEQYF
TRBV27	TRBD2	TRBJ2-5	NA	TGTGCCAGCAGTTTATCTAGCGGGGAGCCTCCAAAGACCCAGTACTTC	CASSLSSGEPPKTQYF
TRBV4-2	TRBD1	TRBJ1-1	NA	TGTGCCAGCAGCCAACGGGACAGGGAGAACACTGAAGCTTTCTTT	CASSQRDRENTEAFF
TRBV28	NA	TRBJ2-1	NA	TGTGCCAGCAAGCCCTATAGCTCCTACAATGAGCAGTTCTTC	CASKPYSSYNEQFF
TRBV5-6	NA	TRBJ2-5	NA	TGTGCCAGCAGCTTCCTAACACCTCAAGAGACCCAGTACTTC	CASSFLTPQETQYF
TRBV27	NA	TRBJ2-7	few	TGTGCCAGCAGGAACTGGGACTCCTACGAGCAGTACTTC	CASRNWDSYEQYF
TRBV5-4	NA	TRBJ2-3	NA	TGTGCCAGCAGCCATGACCCGGGGCAGTATTTT	CASSHDPGQYF
TRBV25-1	NA	TRBJ1-2	NA	TGTGCCAGCAGTGAACCCCCAGGGGACGGCTACACCTTC	CASSEPPGDGYTF
TRBV5-8	TRBD1	TRBJ1-4	NA	TGTGCCAGCAGCTTGGGGATAGACAGGGGCGCAACTAATGAAAAACTGTTTTTT	CASSLGIDRGATNEKLFF
TRBV6-6	NA	TRBJ1-1	NA	TGTGCCAGCAGCCCCGACACCTACACTGAAGCTTTCTTT	CASSPDTYTEAFF
TRBV7-6	TRBD2	TRBJ2-3	NA	TGTGCCAGCAGCTTAGCGCGGGCTAGCGGGACGAGCACAGATACGCAGTATTTT	CASSLARASGTSTDTQYF
TRBV6-5	NA	TRBJ1-1	NA	TGTGCCAGCAGTTACAACGCCTTCGGGCCAGTCACTGAAGCTTTCTTT	CASSYNAFGPVTEAFF
TRBV7-2	NA	TRBJ1-1	NA	TGTGCCAGCAGCCCATTGGGGGGGGTAGCGACTGAAGCTTTCTTT	CASSPLGGVATEAFF
TRBV19	NA	TRBJ2-1	NA	TGTGCCAGTAGTATAGAAGGGGACTTTTACAATGAGCAGTTCTTC	CASSIEGDFYNEQFF
TRBV4-1	NA	TRBJ2-1	NA	TGCGCCAGCAGACTAGGGACATACTCCTACAATGAGCAGTTCTTC	CASRLGTYSYNEQFF
TRBV5-1	NA	TRBJ1-6	few	TGCGCCAGCAGCTGGGACGGCTTAGGGTCACCCCTCCACTTT	CASSWDGLGSPLHF
TRBV5-1	TRBD2	TRBJ2-7	large	TGCGCCAGCAGCTTATACAGCGGGACCACAAGCTCCTACGAGCAGTACTTC	CASSLYSGTTSSYEQYF
TRBV7-9	NA	TRBJ2-2	few	TGTGCCAGCAGCCACATTAAGGGGCGCGACACCGGGGAGCTGTTTTTT	CASSHIKGRDTGELFF
TRBV19	NA	TRBJ2-1	NA	TGTGCCAGTAGGGAGGTTCCCTCCTACAATGAGCAGTTCTTC	CASREVPSYNEQFF
TRBV30	NA	TRBJ1-1	few	TGTGCCTGGAGTGGGGGGGTTTCTTACACTGAAGCTTTCTTT	CAWSGGVSYTEAFF
TRBV13	TRBD1	TRBJ2-7	NA	TGTGCCAGCAGCCAAACGCCGGGACAGGGAAATCCGTACGAGCAGTACTTC	CASSQTPGQGNPYEQYF